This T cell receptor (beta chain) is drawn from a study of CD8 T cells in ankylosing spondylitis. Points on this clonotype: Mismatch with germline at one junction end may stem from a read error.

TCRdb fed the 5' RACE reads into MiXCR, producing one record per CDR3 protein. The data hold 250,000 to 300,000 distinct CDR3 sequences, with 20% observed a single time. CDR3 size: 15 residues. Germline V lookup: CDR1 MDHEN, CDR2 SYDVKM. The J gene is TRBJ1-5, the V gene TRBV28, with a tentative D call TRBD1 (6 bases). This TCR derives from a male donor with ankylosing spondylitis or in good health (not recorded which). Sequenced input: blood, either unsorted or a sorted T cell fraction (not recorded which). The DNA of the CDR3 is TGTGCCGGCAGCCCCACAGGGTCGGGCAATCAGCCCCAGCATTTT. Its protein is CAGSPTGSGNQPQHF.